This TCR beta chain was documented in a study of metastatic and nonmetastatic thyroid tumors. For the study at large: The study looked at repertoires side by side in blood and in tumor or nodule tissue from malignant and benign thyroid patients.

CDR3 length: 16 residues. V shed 6 bases and J 6 bases; nucleotides not matched to a gene: 7. Germline V gene sequence: CDR1 DFQATT, CDR2 SNEGSKA (reference sequence). Every patient was untreated before thyroid surgery. Findings and caveats of the study: Benign nodules reportedly had significantly lower TCR beta diversity than malignant thyroid tumors in blood and tumor.

The sample holds many counts of this clone. The antigen is unknown. Per the original methods: For papillary thyroid cancer, a distant-metastasis classifier was constructed from CDR3 differences observed across clinicopathological groups. With MiXCR, TCRdb called clones anew from the PCR reads. None of the V and J calls come from the authors' own analysis; TCRdb made them. The sample has some 33,000 clones, under 25% seen once; the top ten hold 3%. The sample consisted of tumor tissue. The chain combines TRBV20-1 with TRBJ2-2; TRBD2 matches at 16 bases. The source is a male donor with papillary thyroid cancer or a benign thyroid nodule (not recorded which). Some clones in this sample may be carry-over from other donors' samples. CDR3 sequence reads: CSATGLAGGGSGELFF. The CDR3, as DNA: TGCAGTGCCACGGGACTAGCGGGAGGGGGATCCGGGGAGCTGTTTTTT.